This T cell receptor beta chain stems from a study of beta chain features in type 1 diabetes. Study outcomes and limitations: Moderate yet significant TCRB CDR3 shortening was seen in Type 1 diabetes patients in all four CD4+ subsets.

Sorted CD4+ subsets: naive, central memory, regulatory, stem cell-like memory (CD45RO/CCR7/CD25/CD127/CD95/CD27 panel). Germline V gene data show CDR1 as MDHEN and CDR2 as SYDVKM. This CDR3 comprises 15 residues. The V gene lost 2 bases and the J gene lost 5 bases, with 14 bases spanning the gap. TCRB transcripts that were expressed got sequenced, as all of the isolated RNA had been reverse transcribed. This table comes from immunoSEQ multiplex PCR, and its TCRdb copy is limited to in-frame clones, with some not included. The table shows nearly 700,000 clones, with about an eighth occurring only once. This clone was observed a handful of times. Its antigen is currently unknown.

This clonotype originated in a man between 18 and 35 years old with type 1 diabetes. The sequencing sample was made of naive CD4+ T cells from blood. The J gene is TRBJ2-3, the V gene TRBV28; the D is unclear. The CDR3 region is CASSLPGARVDTQYF. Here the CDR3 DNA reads TGTGCCAGCAGTTTACCTGGTGCAAGGGTAGATACGCAGTATTTT. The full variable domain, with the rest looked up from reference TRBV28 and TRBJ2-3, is DVKVTQSSRYLVKRTGEKVFLECVQDMDHENMFWYRQDPGLGLRLIYFSYDVKMKEKGDIPEGYSVSREKKERFSLILESASTNQTSMYLCASSLPGARVDTQYFGPGTRLTVL.